This TCR beta chain stems from a study of OX40 agonist ivuxolimab in advanced cancers. For the study at large: Ivuxolimab was administered intravenously to patients at 0.01 to 10 mg/kg every 2 weeks.

This clone came up once. The repertoire was sequenced with immunoSEQ multiplex PCR; TCRdb's copy has only in-frame clones and lacks some. The repertoire has approximately 30,000 clones, about 76% of them found once; the top ten carry under 1.5%. Unmatched junction bases numbered 10, after V lost 8 bases and J lost 5 bases. The CDR3 spans 14 residues. CDR1 is MDHEN, CDR2 SYDVKM, per germline. The gene calls are TRBV28 and TRBJ2-7; 9 nucleotides align to TRBD2. This sample comprised CD4+ or CD8+ T cells sorted from blood, obtained in a trial of the OX40 agonist ivuxolimab. This TCR came from an adult with an advanced solid tumor such as melanoma, head and neck, liver or kidney cancer. CDR3 residues: CASYPGTSFHEQYF. In DNA form, the CDR3 reads TGTGCCAGCTACCCCGGGACTAGCTTCCACGAGCAGTACTTC. Full variable domain (outside the CDR3, taken from reference TRBV28 and TRBJ2-7): DVKVTQSSRYLVKRTGEKVFLECVQDMDHENMFWYRQDPGLGLRLIYFSYDVKMKEKGDIPEGYSVSREKKERFSLILESASTNQTSMYLCASYPGTSFHEQYFGPGTRLTVT.